This T cell receptor beta chain was sequenced during a study of somatic mutations in cytotoxic T cells in rheumatoid arthritis. Study-wide context: Blood from the patient (over 28 ml EDTA) was drawn right after diagnosis, pretreatment.

As concerns this clone: Its antigen is currently unknown.

Method: immunoSEQ multiplex PCR; TCRdb's copy keeps in-frame clones and lacks some. The data hold about 30,000 clones, with around 86% observed a single time. Germline-derived CDR1 and CDR2 are SGDLS and YYNGEE. V dropped 0 bases and J dropped 13; count of bases not matched to a gene: 11. There are 15 residues in the CDR3. General study results and limits: The study found that the largest CD8+ clone exceeded 20% of CD8+ cells in 8 of 65 patients.

Material for sequencing was CD8+ T cells sorted from blood. This chain uses TRBV9 with TRBJ2-1; 9 nucleotides line up with TRBD2. The TCR was taken from an adult with rheumatoid arthritis. DNA of the CDR3: TGTGCCAGCAGCGTAGCGGCGGGGGGGCCCGGCTTTCAGTTCTTC. This translates into CASSVAAGGPGFQFF.